One and the same sample provided the 11 T cell receptor beta chains below, sequenced in a study of regulatory T cells in long-lasting Graves disease. The TCR beta library used iRepertoire HTBI primers with Arm-PCR amplification of CDR3. TCRdb reprocessed the multiplex PCR reads with MiXCR, giving one entry per CDR3 protein. Of 430,000 or so distinct CDR3 sequences detected, over 20% appear once; the ten largest clones hold 14%. The time point is: persistent/refractory GD, antithyroid drugs over 5 years with positive TRAb. Making the TCR library involved RNA that had been extracted from PBMCs. Sequenced here: peripheral blood mononuclear cells (PBMCs), sampled when the disease was refractory, from a patient treated with antithyroid drugs. These receptors originate from a female donor with Graves disease.

This clonotype has a count of ten or more. This chain links TRBV20-1 with TRBJ2-7; D is uncertain. Between the trimmed V and J ends, which lost 3 bases and 4 bases, there was a span of 13 bases. The CDR3 is 13 residues long. The germline CDR1 and CDR2 sequences are DFQATT and SNEGSKA (reference sequence). Here the CDR3 DNA reads TGCAGTGCTAGCTATCTAGATCGGTACGAGCAGTACTTC. This encodes CSASYLDRYEQYF.

The chain employs TRBV13 and TRBJ2-6; no firm D call. This CDR3 is built from 17 residues. V lost 0 bases and J 1 base, leaving 10 bases between the germline ends. Germline V lookup: CDR1 PRHDT, CDR2 FYEKMQ (reference sequence). The CDR3 loop is CASSLGGGPSGANVLTF. DNA for the CDR3: TGTGCCAGCAGCTTAGGGGGCGGCCCTTCTGGGGCCAACGTCCTGACTTTC.

The sample holds one count of this clonotype. Possible read error: a much larger clone is one base away. The chain recombines TRBV25-1 with TRBJ2-5, with D perhaps matching TRBD1 or TRBD2 (5 bases each). This CDR3 is 14 amino acids long. Trimming left V 8 bases short and J 7 bases short, with 20 bases between. The germline V gene has CDR1 MGHDK and CDR2 SYGVNS. The CDR3 region has the DNA TGTGCCAGCGGACTCGGGACCACTGAAGGGACCCAGTACTTC. It translates to CASGLGTTEGTQYF.

This clonotype was observed many times. The chain has TRBV12-3 or TRBV12-4 and TRBJ2-7; D may be TRBD1 (5 bases). The ends were cut back, 4 bases at V and 2 bases at J, with 9 bases in the middle. The CDR3 spans 13 residues. CDR3 in DNA: TGTGCCAGCAGTTCTGACAGTGCCTACGAGCAGTACTTC. It yields the protein CASSSDSAYEQYF.

This clonotype was picked up a small number of times. The chain carries TRBV9 and TRBJ1-1; maybe TRBD1 (6 bases). The germline V gene has CDR1 SGDLS and CDR2 YYNGEE. This CDR3 is built from 15 residues. The germline V and J ends were trimmed by 0 bases and 1 base, with 10 bases remaining between them. As DNA, the CDR3 is TGTGCCAGCAGCGTAGTGTCCAGGGGGAACACTGAAGCTTTCTTT. It yields the protein CASSVVSRGNTEAFF.

At least ten counts were recorded for this clonotype. This chain connects TRBV18 to TRBJ2-7, with D perhaps being TRBD1 or TRBD2 (5 bases each). V lost 3 bases and J lost 3, with 9 bases in between. The CDR3 loop spans 13 amino acids. Germline V gene data show CDR1 as KGHSH and CDR2 as LQKENI. The CDR3 protein is CASSPRDRYEQYF. The CDR3 nucleotides read TGTGCCAGCTCACCCCGGGACCGCTACGAGCAGTACTTC.

Only a few counts were recorded for this clonotype. The genes are TRBV13 and TRBJ2-1, with TRBD1 matching 8 bases. Germline loops: CDR1 PRHDT, CDR2 FYEKMQ (reference sequence). The V gene end was trimmed by 5 bases and the J gene end by 6 bases; junction bases not matched to a gene: 6. The CDR3 consists of 14 residues. CDR3 coding DNA: TGTGCCAGCAGCGGCAGGGGGCGAGGCAATGAGCAGTTCTTC. It encodes CASSGRGRGNEQFF.

This clonotype came up many times. V usage is TRBV7-3 and J usage is TRBJ2-5; 8 nucleotides line up with TRBD2. V lost 5 bases and J lost 9; bases outside the gene matches: 8. Per the germline V gene, CDR1 is SGHTA and CDR2 is FQGTGA. CDR3 length: 13 amino acids. The CDR3 coding sequence is TGTGCCAGCAGCCCCACGGGAGGGTGGGCCCAGTACTTC. Residues: CASSPTGGWAQYF.

In DNA, the CDR3 is TGTGCCAGCAGCGAAGCCGGGACAGGGGTCGGCAACACCTTC. Protein: CASSEAGTGVGNTF. The chain uses TRBV7-3 and TRBJ1-2; 10 bases fit TRBD1. This CDR3 is 14 amino acids long. The V and J ends lost 5 bases and 12 bases, in that order; junction bases with no gene match: 12. In germline, CDR1 is SGHTA, CDR2 FQGTGA. Together with reference TRBV7-3 and TRBJ1-2, the CDR3 gives the full variable domain: GAGVSQTPSNKVTEKGKYVELRCDPISGHTALYWYRQSLGQGPEFLIYFQGTGAADDSGLPNDRFFAVRPEGSVSTLKIQRTERGDSAVYLCASSEAGTGVGNTFGSGTRLTVV.

This clonotype was found many times. The V call is TRBV5-5, the J call TRBJ1-5, with D tentatively TRBD1 (6 bases). V was trimmed by 0 bases and J by 6 bases, leaving 10 bases between them. The CDR3 is made up of 14 amino acids. Germline values: CDR1 SGHKS, CDR2 YYEKEE (reference sequence). The CDR3 loop reads CASSLEQGRQPQHF. The CDR3 nucleotides are TGTGCCAGCAGCTTGGAACAGGGCCGTCAGCCCCAGCATTTT.

This clonotype appeared many times. The V call is TRBV6-1, the J call TRBJ2-7, with D perhaps TRBD2 (5 bases). Germline CDR1 reads MNHNS; CDR2 reads SASEGT. This CDR3 has 11 residues. The V end lost 8 bases, the J end lost 4 bases, and 9 bases lay between the germline ends. The chain's CDR3 is CASGEFYEQYF. In DNA, the CDR3 is TGTGCCAGCGGGGAGTTTTACGAGCAGTACTTC.